The clone carrying this TCR beta chain was detected a few times. Its antigen is unknown. This sample is part of a study of shared clonotypes between healthy human individuals. Sequencing used immunoSEQ multiplex PCR; TCRdb keeps in-frame clones, though not all of them. In the table there are 1.5 million to 2.5 million clones, about 94% of which are singletons. V was trimmed by 2 bases and J by 8 bases, leaving 12 bases between them. This CDR3 contains 12 residues. The germline gives CDR1 GTSNPN, CDR2 SVGIG (reference sequence). CD45RO-negative, CCR7-selected cells formed the naive CD8 fraction, which excluded terminally differentiated effector memory CD45RA+ cells. Findings and caveats of the study: Although depth was large, rarefaction showed that sequencing of the sorted subsets was incomplete. The study generally estimated greater richness for naive than memory subsets. Clonotype sharing across a few donors was observed for around 5% of naive CD4 clonotypes.

Sample: naive CD8+ T cells sorted from blood. This chain joins TRBV30 and TRBJ1-1, with D perhaps matching TRBD1 (6 bases). The clonotype was recovered from a man in his late teens or twenties in good health. The CDR3 sequence is CAWSPTQGEAFF. The CDR3 nucleotides are TGTGCCTGGAGTCCCACCCAGGGGGAAGCTTTCTTT.